This TCR beta chain was recorded in a study of blood T cell repertoires in COVID-19. Profiling relied on immunoSEQ multiplex PCR, and the TCRdb table lists in-frame clones only, not all of them. Altogether approximately 160,000 clones are present, around nine tenths being singletons, with the ten largest covering under 0.7%. Trimming stripped 8 bases from V and 1 base from J, with 16 bases between. This CDR3 contains 15 residues. Germline-derived CDR1 and CDR2 are SNHLY and FYNNEI. This clone was observed once. Sequencing was done on a sample of peripheral blood. The sequence came from a man aged 55 to 69 with COVID-19, enrolled during active disease. The V gene is TRBV2, the J gene TRBJ2-3; possible D gene TRBD2, 6 bases. CDR3 protein: CASHGGGARTDTQYF. CDR3 DNA sequence: TGTGCCAGCCACGGCGGAGGGGCCCGCACAGATACGCAGTATTTT. The variable domain in full, with the rest retrieved from reference TRBV2 and TRBJ2-3, is EPEVTQTPSHQVTQMGQEVILRCVPISNHLYFYWYRQILGQKVEFLVSFYNNEISEKSEIFDDQFSVERPDGSNFTLKIRSTKLEDSAMYFCASHGGGARTDTQYFGPGTRLTVL.